This TCR beta chain was recovered during a study of T-cell memory formation after mild COVID-19 (dated by TCRdb to 2020 to 2022). General notes on the study: Most TCR sequence clusters were specific to one of the two donors. In a couple of donors, T-cell clones that expanded and contracted after mild COVID-19 were tracked by sequencing TCRalpha and TCRbeta repertoires over time. The cohort was made up of two young adult volunteers, one female and one male, who were previously healthy. Overall study outcomes, separate from this receptor: Contracting CD4+ clones were located mainly in the CM and EM memory subsets, whereas CD8+ clones were found to be enriched in EMRA. The detection of some responding clones in pre-infection memory suggests that pre-existing cross-reactive memory T cells joined the SARS-CoV-2 response. The study covered only a couple of mild cases, and larger cohorts including severe cases with pre-infection samples were considered necessary. Clones contracting from day 15 to 85 had balanced CD4/CD8 phenotypes, while a second wave expanding from day 15 to 37 was biased towards CD4+. SARS-CoV-2 specificity of the second-wave clones peaking on day 37 was not confirmed.

The germline V gene encodes CDR1 SGHTA and CDR2 FQGTGA. Compared with germline, V lacks 4 bases and J lacks 7 bases; bases without a gene match: 12. The CDR3 sequence holds 15 residues, the cysteine and phenylalanine included. Just CDR3 DNA is preserved here, 45 bases in frame from base 1. This clonotype was counted many times. The clone's antigen remains unknown. No base-level quality is on record; no much larger clone is a single base apart. Sequencer: Illumina NovaSeq 6000. Using 5'RACE with constant-segment primers, TCRalpha and TCRbeta cDNA libraries were constructed, with sample barcodes and unique molecular identifiers added in the process. Trizol reagent was used to extract RNA from every sample. Amplification of the libraries took two PCR steps, and the second step added a second sample barcode plus Illumina TruSeq adapters. Sequencing of libraries was performed on an Illumina NovaSeq with 2 x 150 bp paired-end reads. The paper's processing steps were these. The reads were demultiplexed and collapsed into UMI-guided consensus sequences using migec v1.2.7. With mixcr v2.1.11, UMI consensuses were aligned to TRA and TRB V and J templates and assembled into clonotypes. A clonotype was counted as expanded or contracted only if both edgeR and NoisET called the change significant, with noise models trained on biological replicates. For edgeR calls, the cutoffs were a false discovery rate-adjusted p below 0.01 and a log2 fold-change threshold of 1. As an exploratory analysis of dynamics, PCA with hierarchical clustering was applied to max-normalized trajectories of the 1000 most abundant clonotypes. Each responding clone was given a CD4 or CD8 phenotype based on the CD4+ and CD8+ repertoires, which had been sequenced separately. TCRdb ran its own pipeline on the public reads, namely fastp trimming at Q25 and MiXCR clone calling, and kept in-frame beta chains. Duplicate CDR3 protein sequences are folded into a single record with the most common DNA and genes. TCRdb, rather than the study authors, made the V and J calls. The sample profile shows roughly 340,000 distinct CDR3 sequences; 15% to 20% of them were found once. The ten largest clones take up 20% to 25% of the sample.

Ficoll-Paque density gradient centrifugation was the method used to isolate PBMCs. The chain is encoded by TRBV7-3 joined to TRBJ2-7; 8 nucleotides in the junction match TRBD1. The sequenced sample was PBMCs or a T cell subset sorted from them (not recorded which). This sequence originates from a man aged 18 to 35 who had mild COVID-19 (a few samples of this study predate the infection). The sample titles of this study are shuffled in the database, so cell type and time point are left out; the donor was told from shared clones. Read as DNA, the sequence is TGTGCCAGCAGCTCCGGGACAGGCTCCCAGAAGGAGCAGTACTTC. This codes for CASSSGTGSQKEQYF.